This note documents a single T cell receptor (beta chain) sequence. Sequencing used immunoSEQ multiplex PCR; TCRdb keeps in-frame clones, though not all of them. The sample includes approximately 240,000 clones, roughly 87% of them seen just once. The data belong to a study of blood T cell repertoires in COVID-19. Study background: Both acute and convalescent COVID-19 samples were obtained from the United States, Italy and Spain.

The CDR3 sequence is 15 residues long. The junction had 12 bases not matched to a gene; V was cut back by 6 bases and J by 6 bases. The germline V gene encodes CDR1 SGHRS and CDR2 YFSETQ. The age range of participants was 18 to 89 years, with residence in around 22 US areas. In assigning cohorts, the study relied on participant-reported clinical history. Sequencing was performed on PBMCs or T cells enriched from blood (not recorded which). The sequence came from a woman in her 30s with acute COVID-19. The genes are TRBV5-1 and TRBJ2-7; 10 bases line up with TRBD1. Written as DNA, the CDR3 is TGCGCCAGCACCTACGATCCCGGGACAGGGGCCGAGCAGTACTTC. Translating gives CASTYDPGTGAEQYF.